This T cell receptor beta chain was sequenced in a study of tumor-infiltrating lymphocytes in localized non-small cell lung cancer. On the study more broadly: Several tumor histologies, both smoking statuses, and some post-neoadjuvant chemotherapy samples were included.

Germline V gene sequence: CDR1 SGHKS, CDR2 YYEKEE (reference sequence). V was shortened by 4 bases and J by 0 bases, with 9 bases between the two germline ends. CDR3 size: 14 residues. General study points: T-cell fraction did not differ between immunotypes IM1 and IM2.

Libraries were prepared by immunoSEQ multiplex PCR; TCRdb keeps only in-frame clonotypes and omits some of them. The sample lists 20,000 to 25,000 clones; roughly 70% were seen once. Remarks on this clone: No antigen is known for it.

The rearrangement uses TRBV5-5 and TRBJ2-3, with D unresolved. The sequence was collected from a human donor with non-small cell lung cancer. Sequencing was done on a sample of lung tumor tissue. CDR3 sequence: CASSETSSTDTQYF. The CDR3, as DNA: TGTGCCAGCAGCGAGACATCTAGCACAGATACGCAGTATTTT.